This T cell receptor beta chain was found in a study of blood T cell repertoires in COVID-19. Looking at the study overall: Sources were T cells, B-cell-depleted T cells, or PBMCs; the material itself was cDNA or gDNA.

Clones were sequenced by immunoSEQ multiplex PCR, and TCRdb holds only the in-frame ones, with some missing. The table includes nearly 350,000 clones, 83% detected once. Per germline, CDR1 LNHDA and CDR2 SQIVND (reference sequence). This CDR3 has 12 residues. V lost 10 bases, J lost 5 bases, and 13 bases lay in between. This clone was detected only a few times. Sequenced: peripheral blood. The source of this sequence is a man aged 25-45 years with active or convalescent COVID-19. The chain joins TRBV19 to TRBJ2-3, with D perhaps matching TRBD2 (7 bases). This chain's CDR3 is CATKGGLDTQYF. CDR3 DNA sequence: TGTGCCACCAAGGGGGGGTTAGATACGCAGTATTTT.